Following are 18 T cell receptor beta chains from one sample sequenced in a study of spatial heterogeneity in lung cancer. Documented time point: sample taken at primary tumor resection. TCRdb re-derived calls from the 5' RACE reads in MiXCR, one entry per CDR3 protein. The sample lists 7,500 to 8,000 distinct CDR3 sequences; 6.5% to 9.5% were seen once. Source: PBMCs, taken at surgery. All receptors come from a male donor with early-stage non-small cell lung cancer.

Many counts were recorded for this clonotype. This chain uses TRBV4-1 with TRBJ2-3; TRBD2 aligns across 10 bases. Germline V gene lookup returns CDR1 MGHRA and CDR2 YSYEKL. The CDR3 runs to 19 residues. V shed 4 bases and J 1 base; nucleotides not matched to a gene: 14. This CDR3 is CASSPLAGNFGFGTDTQYF. CDR3 DNA: TGCGCCAGCAGCCCACTAGCGGGAAATTTCGGTTTCGGCACAGATACGCAGTATTTT.

CDR3 in amino acids: CASSLNGQVEGDTQYF. Here the CDR3 DNA reads TGTGCCAGCAGTCTCAATGGACAGGTAGAGGGAGATACGCAGTATTTT. The J gene is TRBJ2-3, the V gene TRBV12-3 or TRBV12-4; 7 bases are a match to TRBD1. This CDR3 contains 16 residues. J gave up 5 bases and V 5 bases, and 13 bases lay outside the gene matches.

Details on this clonotype: One base away lies a much larger clone, so this may be a sequencing read error. The rearrangement joins TRBV29-1 to TRBJ1-1; the match to TRBD1 covers 8 bases. In germline, CDR1 is SQVTM, CDR2 ANQGSEA. J was trimmed by 4 bases and V by 8 bases; bases with no gene match: 9. This CDR3 is 13 amino acids long. DNA for the CDR3: TGCAGCTCCCAGGGACAGGTGGGCACTGAAGCTTTCTTT. Translation: CSSQGQVGTEAFF.

This clonotype occurred many times. V usage is TRBV9 and J usage is TRBJ2-5, with D possibly TRBD1 on 6 matching bases. Deletions cut 0 bases from V and 5 bases from J, with 14 bases between. The CDR3 consists of 15 residues. Germline lookup yields CDR1 SGDLS and CDR2 YYNGEE. The CDR3 loop reads CASSVEQGLYETQYF. CDR3 in DNA: TGTGCCAGCAGCGTAGAGCAGGGGCTGTATGAGACCCAGTACTTC.

The chain employs TRBV9 and TRBJ2-3; D unresolved. The CDR3 runs to 13 residues. Germline V gives CDR1 SGDLS, CDR2 YYNGEE. V was pared by 4 bases and J by 1 base, with 7 bases between. CDR3 amino acids: CASSLSGTDTQYF. The CDR3 DNA reads TGTGCCAGCAGCCTCTCGGGCACAGATACGCAGTATTTT.

This clonotype was detected many times. V is TRBV5-4 and J is TRBJ2-1; unclear D gene. V was pared by 0 bases and J by 3 bases, with 10 bases between. The germline V gene encodes CDR1 SGHNT and CDR2 YYREEE (reference sequence). This CDR3 has 15 amino acids. CDR3 bases: TGTGCCAGCAGCTTGGAGGCTACCAACTACAATGAGCAGTTCTTC. Its protein is CASSLEATNYNEQFF.

This clonotype is labeled as medium-sized (0.01 to 0.1%). The DNA of the CDR3 is TGCAGCGTTGACCGCCGTTTTAGCGGGAAGGGTACAGATACGCAGTATTTT. Translated: CSVDRRFSGKGTDTQYF. This sequence joins TRBV29-1 and TRBJ2-3; 8 nucleotides agree with TRBD2. The CDR3 has 17 amino acids. CDR1 SQVTM and CDR2 ANQGSEA come from the germline V gene. V shed 3 bases and J 3 bases; nucleotides not matched to a gene: 14.

This clonotype has ten or more counts. This chain connects TRBV4-1 to TRBJ2-3; 16 nucleotides align to TRBD2. Germline lookup yields CDR1 MGHRA and CDR2 YSYEKL. This CDR3 has 19 residues. V trimming: 0 bases; J trimming: 1 base; junction bases outside the gene matches: 4. The CDR3 loop is CASSQDGTSGRARTDTQYF. The DNA for the CDR3 is TGCGCCAGCAGCCAAGATGGGACTAGCGGGAGGGCCCGCACAGATACGCAGTATTTT.

V and J are TRBV7-3 and TRBJ2-1, with 8 bases that match TRBD2. Germline V gene sequence: CDR1 SGHTA, CDR2 FQGTGA. V lost 2 bases, J lost 7 bases, and 4 bases stayed unmatched. The CDR3 is 14 amino acids. As DNA, the CDR3 is TGTGCCAGCAGCTTAGGCGGGACTAGGAATGAGCAGTTCTTC. The encoded protein is CASSLGGTRNEQFF.

The table lists this clonotype with many counts. The V call is TRBV27, the J call TRBJ2-5; D not resolved. The germline V and J ends were trimmed by 4 bases and 7 bases, with 16 bases remaining between them. Germline-derived CDR1 and CDR2 are MNHEY and SMNVEV (reference sequence). There are 14 residues in the CDR3. The CDR3 here is CASSSYTEIGTQYF. CDR3 nucleotides: TGTGCCAGCAGTTCCTACACCGAAATTGGGACCCAGTACTTC.

This clonotype appeared many times. V gene TRBV7-6 combines with J gene TRBJ2-2; D gene uncertain. Trimming cost V 5 bases and J 6 bases, with 7 bases left between them. Looked up from germline, CDR1 is SGHVS and CDR2 is FNYEAQ. CDR3 size: 12 residues. For the CDR3, the DNA is TGTGCCAGCAGCCTACCGGCCGGGGAGCTGTTTTTT. Its translation: CASSLPAGELFF.

This clonotype was seen at least ten times. This sequence joins TRBV27 and TRBJ2-4, with 7 bases matching TRBD1. J lost 16 bases, V lost 5 bases, and 11 bases had no gene match. The V gene's germline CDR1 is MNHEY and CDR2 SMNVEV (reference sequence). This CDR3 region has 12 residues. The CDR3 nucleotides read TGTGCCAGCAGTACGGCCGGGACAGATGAATACTTC. This sequence encodes CASSTAGTDEYF.

This sequence joins TRBV6-6 and TRBJ1-2, with D perhaps TRBD1 (6 bases). With 6 bases removed from V and 5 bases from J, the gap between germline ends came to 13 bases. CDR1 and CDR2 (germline): MNHNY, SVGAGI (reference sequence). The CDR3 has 13 residues. The CDR3 protein is CASSTGIVYGYTF. The CDR3 DNA sequence: TGTGCCAGCAGCACAGGGATAGTGTATGGCTACACCTTC.

This clonotype was counted only a few times. CDR3 bases: TGCGCCAGCAGCCAAGATCCCGAGTCTCATACGCAGTATTTT. Residues: CASSQDPESHTQYF. V usage is TRBV4-1 and J usage is TRBJ2-3; no clear D gene. Germline assignment: CDR1 MGHRA and CDR2 YSYEKL. The CDR3 is 14 residues long. V was cut by 0 bases and J by 7 bases, with 11 bases left in between.

In its sample, this clonotype was seen many times. The rearrangement uses TRBV18 and TRBJ1-1; the D is unclear. V lost 5 bases to trimming and J lost 1 base, with 8 bases between them. The CDR3 has 13 residues. Germline loops: CDR1 KGHSH, CDR2 LQKENI. The CDR3 nucleotides are TGTGCCAGCTCAAAAACAGAGAACACTGAAGCTTTCTTT. Encoded protein: CASSKTENTEAFF.

The chain joins TRBV3-1 to TRBJ2-1, with 10 bases aligning to TRBD2. The CDR3 is made up of 17 amino acids. V was clipped by 1 base and J by 4 bases; unmatched bases: 7. Germline assignment: CDR1 LGHDT and CDR2 YNNKEL (reference sequence). CDR3 region: CASSQGAGGVGYNEQFF. The CDR3 region has the DNA TGTGCCAGCAGCCAAGGAGCGGGAGGGGTAGGGTACAATGAGCAGTTCTTC.

This clonotype was picked up a small number of times. The chain recombines TRBV12-3 or TRBV12-4 with TRBJ1-2; D may be TRBD1 (6 bases). Trimming took 2 bases from V and 4 from J, leaving 14 bases between them. There are 15 residues in the CDR3. The CDR3 DNA sequence: TGTGCCAGCAGTTTAATCACCGGGGGCGTCTATGGCTACACCTTC. It translates to CASSLITGGVYGYTF.

This clonotype showed up many times. The gene calls are TRBV11-3 and TRBJ1-1; D gene ambiguous. Deletions cut 4 bases from V and 1 base from J, with 13 bases between. Germline values: CDR1 SGHNT, CDR2 YENEEA. The CDR3 totals 15 residues. CDR3 bases: TGTGCCAGCAGCTCCCTCACAGACTGGAACACTGAAGCTTTCTTT. Amino acid sequence: CASSSLTDWNTEAFF.